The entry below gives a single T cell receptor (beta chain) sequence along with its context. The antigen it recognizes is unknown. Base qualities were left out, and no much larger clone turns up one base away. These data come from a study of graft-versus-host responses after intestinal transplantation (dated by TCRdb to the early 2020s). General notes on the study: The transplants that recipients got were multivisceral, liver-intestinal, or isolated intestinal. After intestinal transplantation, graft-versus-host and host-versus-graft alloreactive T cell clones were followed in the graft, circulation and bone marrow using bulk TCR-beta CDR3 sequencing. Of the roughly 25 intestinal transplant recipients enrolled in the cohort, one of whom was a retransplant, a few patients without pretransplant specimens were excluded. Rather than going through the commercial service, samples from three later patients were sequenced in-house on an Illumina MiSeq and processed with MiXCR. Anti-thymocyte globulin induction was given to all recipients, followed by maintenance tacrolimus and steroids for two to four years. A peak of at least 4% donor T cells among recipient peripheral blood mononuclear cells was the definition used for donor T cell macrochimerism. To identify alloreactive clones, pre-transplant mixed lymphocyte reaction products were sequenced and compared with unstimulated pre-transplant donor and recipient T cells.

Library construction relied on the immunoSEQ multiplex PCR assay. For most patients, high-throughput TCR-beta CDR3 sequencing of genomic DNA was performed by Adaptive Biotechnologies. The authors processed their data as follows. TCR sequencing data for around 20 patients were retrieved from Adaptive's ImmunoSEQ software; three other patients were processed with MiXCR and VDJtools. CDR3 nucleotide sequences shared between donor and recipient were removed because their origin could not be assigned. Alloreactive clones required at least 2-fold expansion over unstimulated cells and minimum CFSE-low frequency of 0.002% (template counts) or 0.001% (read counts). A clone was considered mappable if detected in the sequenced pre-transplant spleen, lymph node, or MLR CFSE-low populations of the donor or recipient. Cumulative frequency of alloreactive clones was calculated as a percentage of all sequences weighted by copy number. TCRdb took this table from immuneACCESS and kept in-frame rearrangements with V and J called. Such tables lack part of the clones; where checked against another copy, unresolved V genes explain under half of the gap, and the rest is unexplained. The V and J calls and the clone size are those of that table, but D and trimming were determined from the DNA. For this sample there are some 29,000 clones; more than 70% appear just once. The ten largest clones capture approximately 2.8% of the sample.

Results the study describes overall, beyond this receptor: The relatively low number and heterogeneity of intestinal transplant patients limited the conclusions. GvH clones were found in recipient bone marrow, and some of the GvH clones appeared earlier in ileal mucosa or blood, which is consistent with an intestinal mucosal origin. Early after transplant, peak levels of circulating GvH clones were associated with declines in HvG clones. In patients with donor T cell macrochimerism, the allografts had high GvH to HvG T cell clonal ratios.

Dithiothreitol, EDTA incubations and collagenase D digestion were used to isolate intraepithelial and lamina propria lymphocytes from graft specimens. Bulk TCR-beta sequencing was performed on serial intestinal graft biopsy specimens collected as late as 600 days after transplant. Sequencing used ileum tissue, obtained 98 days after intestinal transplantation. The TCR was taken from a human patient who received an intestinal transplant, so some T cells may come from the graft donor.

The CDR3 reads CSVEEPVLWRSTDTQYF. The nucleotide sequence reads as follows: TGCAGCGTTGAAGAGCCCGTATTGTGGAGAAGCACAGATACGCAGTATTTT. The chain is assembled from TRBV29-1 and TRBJ2-3; the D segment cannot be called with confidence. CDR3 length: 17 amino acids, cysteine to phenylalanine. The CDR3 DNA has 51 bases and is translated from base 1. Trimming takes 0 bases from V and 0 bases from J, and the germline ends sit 16 bases apart. In the germline V gene, CDR1 corresponds to SQVTM and CDR2 to ANQGSEA.